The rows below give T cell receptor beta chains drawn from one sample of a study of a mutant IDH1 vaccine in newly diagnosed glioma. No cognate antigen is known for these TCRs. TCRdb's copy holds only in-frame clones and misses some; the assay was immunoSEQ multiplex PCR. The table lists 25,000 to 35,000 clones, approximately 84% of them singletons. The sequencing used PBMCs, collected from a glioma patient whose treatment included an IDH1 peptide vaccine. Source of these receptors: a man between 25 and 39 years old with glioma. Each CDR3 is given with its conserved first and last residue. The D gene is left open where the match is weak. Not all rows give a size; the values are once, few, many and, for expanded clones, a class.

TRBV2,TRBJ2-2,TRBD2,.,CAKQTSGGPNTGELFF,TGTGCCAAACAGACTAGCGGGGGACCGAACACCGGGGAGCTGTTTTTT
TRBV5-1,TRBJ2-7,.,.,CASSLVGTNYEQYF,TGCGCCAGCAGCTTGGTCGGCACGAACTACGAGCAGTACTTC
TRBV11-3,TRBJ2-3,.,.,CASSLGVRDLPYF,TGTGCCAGCAGCTTAGGGGTGAGGGACCTCCCCTATTTT
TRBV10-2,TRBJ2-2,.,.,CASKSRDSHTGELFF,TGCGCCAGCAAGAGCCGGGACTCTCACACCGGGGAGCTGTTTTTT
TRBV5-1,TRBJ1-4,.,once,CASSLDAKQEKLFF,TGCGCCAGCAGCTTGGATGCCAAACAGGAAAAACTGTTTTTT
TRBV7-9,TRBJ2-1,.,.,CASSLAPLYIPFF,TGTGCCAGCAGCTTAGCCCCCCTATATATCCCGTTCTTC
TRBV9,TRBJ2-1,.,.,CASSVDLNEQFF,TGTGCCAGCAGCGTAGATCTCAATGAGCAGTTCTTC
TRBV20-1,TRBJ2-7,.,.,CSARAWTEQYF,TGCAGTGCTAGGGCCTGGACAGAGCAGTACTTC
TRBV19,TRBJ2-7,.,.,CASSRRAQEIDEQYF,TGTGCCAGTAGTAGGCGGGCGCAGGAGATTGACGAGCAGTACTTC
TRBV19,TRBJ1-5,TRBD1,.,CASSIRDRGQPQHF,TGTGCCAGTAGTATAAGGGACAGGGGACAGCCCCAGCATTTT
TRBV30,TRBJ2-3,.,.,CAWAPISTDTQYF,TGTGCCTGGGCGCCGATCAGCACAGATACGCAGTATTTT
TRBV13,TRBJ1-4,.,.,CASSLRGAANEKLFF,TGTGCCAGCAGCTTAAGGGGGGCAGCTAATGAAAAACTGTTTTTT
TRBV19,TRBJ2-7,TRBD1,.,CASSINGLGGTGSYEQYF,TGTGCCAGTAGTATAAACGGCCTTGGGGGGACAGGGTCCTACGAGCAGTACTTC
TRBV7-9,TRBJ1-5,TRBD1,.,CASSTGGSNQPQHF,TGTGCCAGCAGCACAGGGGGGAGCAATCAGCCCCAGCATTTT
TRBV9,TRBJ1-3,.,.,CASSPGPSGNTIYF,TGTGCCAGCAGCCCCGGGCCCTCTGGAAACACCATATATTTT
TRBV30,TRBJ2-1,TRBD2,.,CAWTKLAEGWNEQFF,TGTGCCTGGACCAAACTAGCGGAGGGGTGGAATGAGCAGTTCTTC
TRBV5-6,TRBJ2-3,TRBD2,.,CASSFGGGPSQAYF,TGTGCCAGCAGCTTCGGGGGGGGCCCCTCACAGGCGTATTTT
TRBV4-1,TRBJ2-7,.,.,CASSQDSVNSYEQYF,TGCGCCAGCAGCCAAGACAGCGTCAACTCCTACGAGCAGTACTTC
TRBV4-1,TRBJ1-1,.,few,CASSQVGQNTEAFF,TGCGCCAGCAGCCAAGTAGGACAGAACACTGAAGCTTTCTTT
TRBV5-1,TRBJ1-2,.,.,CASRGTTSGSEGYTF,TGCGCCAGCAGGGGGACCACATCCGGCTCTGAGGGCTACACCTTC
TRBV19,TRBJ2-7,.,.,CASSQGPLGGQYF,TGTGCCAGTAGCCAAGGACCGCTCGGTGGGCAGTACTTC
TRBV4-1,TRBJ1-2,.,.,CASSQDRGYTF,TGCGCCAGCAGCCAAGATCGTGGCTACACCTTC
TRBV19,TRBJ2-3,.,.,CASSRGTTSTDTQYF,TGTGCCAGTAGTAGAGGGACAACTAGCACAGATACGCAGTATTTT
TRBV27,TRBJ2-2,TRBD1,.,CASKLTGDTGELFF,TGTGCCAGCAAGCTTACAGGGGACACCGGGGAGCTGTTTTTT
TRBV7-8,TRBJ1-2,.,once,CASSSGQSANYGYTF,TGTGCCAGCAGCTCCGGACAGAGTGCTAACTATGGCTACACCTTC
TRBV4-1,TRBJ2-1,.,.,CASSRDTGTYEQFF,TGCGCCAGCAGCCGCGATACAGGGACCTATGAGCAGTTCTTC
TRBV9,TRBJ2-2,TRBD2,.,CASLRGVNTGELFF,TGTGCCAGCCTGCGGGGGGTGAACACCGGGGAGCTGTTTTTT
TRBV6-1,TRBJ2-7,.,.,CASSAGSYEQYF,TGTGCCAGCAGTGCCGGCTCCTACGAGCAGTACTTC
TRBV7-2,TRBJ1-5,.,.,CASSLALTNQPQHF,TGTGCCAGCAGCTTAGCCCTCACCAATCAGCCCCAGCATTTT
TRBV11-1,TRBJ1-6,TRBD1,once,CASSLGQGAHGNSPLHF,TGTGCCAGCAGCCTCGGACAGGGGGCGCATGGTAATTCACCCCTCCACTTT
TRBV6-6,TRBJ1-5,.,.,CASSRDSNQPQHF,TGTGCCAGCAGTCGGGACAGCAATCAGCCCCAGCATTTT
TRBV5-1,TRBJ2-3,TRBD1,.,CASSFTGATDTQYF,TGCGCCAGCAGCTTTACAGGGGCGACAGATACGCAGTATTTT
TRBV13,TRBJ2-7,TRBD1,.,CASSLGTGPYEQYF,TGTGCCAGCAGCTTAGGGACAGGGCCCTACGAGCAGTACTTC